Below are 21 T cell receptor beta chains sequenced from a single sample in a study of human T cells and chemical hapten exposure. TCRdb itself ran the RACE reads through MiXCR, one entry per CDR3 protein. The sample contains some 400,000 distinct CDR3 sequences, 4% to 5.5% of which appear only once. Time point described: patch test 1, 2 weeks after DPC sensitization. Documented treatment: therapeutic diphenylcyclopropenone sensitization with weekly scalp DPC. The sample in question was whole blood, obtained in connection with sensitization to the hapten diphenylcyclopropenone (DPC). The origin of the receptors is a woman between 50 and 59 years old with alopecia areata. Some clones in this sample may be carry-over from other donors' samples.

The J gene is TRBJ2-7, the V gene TRBV4-1; D is possibly TRBD1 or TRBD2 (5 bases each). The CDR3 sequence is 14 residues long. Trimming left V 5 bases short and J 6 bases short, with 17 bases between. Per germline, CDR1 MGHRA and CDR2 YSYEKL. DNA of the CDR3: TGCGCCAGCAGCTCCCCGGGCAGGGCGGGCGAGCAGTACTTC. Translated: CASSSPGRAGEQYF.

This clonotype has at least ten counts. V gene TRBV10-3 combines with J gene TRBJ2-7, with 9 bases fitting TRBD2. V was clipped by 6 bases and J by 0 bases; unmatched bases: 21. CDR3 size: 20 residues. Germline lookup yields CDR1 ENHRY and CDR2 SYGVKD. The chain's CDR3 is CAISDEGPYSGRETSYEQYF. CDR3 nucleotide sequence: TGTGCCATCAGCGATGAGGGGCCCTATAGCGGGAGAGAAACCTCCTACGAGCAGTACTTC.

This clonotype was found a few times. CDR3 in amino acids: CASSPQGAQTSEQYF. The DNA for the CDR3 is TGTGCCAGCAGTCCCCAGGGGGCGCAAACATCCGAGCAGTACTTC. The V and J genes are TRBV6-6 and TRBJ2-7; 8 positions agree with TRBD1. V shed 5 bases and J 6 bases; nucleotides not matched to a gene: 12. The length of the CDR3 is 15 residues. Per the germline V gene, CDR1 is MNHNY and CDR2 is SVGAGI (reference sequence).

This clonotype was counted only a few times. The chain recombines TRBV6-5 with TRBJ1-3, with D unresolved. CDR3 size: 14 residues. The V end was cut by 6 bases, the J end by 4 bases, with 13 bases between. CDR1 is MNHEY and CDR2 is SVGAGI in the germline V gene. CDR3 protein: CASSLRVSGNTIYF. The CDR3, as DNA: TGTGCCAGCAGCCTAAGGGTGTCGGGAAACACCATATATTTT.

This clonotype was seen ten or more times. V and J are TRBV19 and TRBJ2-7; D call uncertain. Germline lookup yields CDR1 LNHDA and CDR2 SQIVND (reference sequence). V was pared by 3 bases and J by 1 base, with 7 bases between. The CDR3 has 13 amino acids. CDR3 amino acids: CASSIDRSYEQYF. In DNA, the CDR3 is TGTGCCAGTAGTATCGACCGGTCCTACGAGCAGTACTTC.

This clonotype was seen many times. The chain joins TRBV10-2 to TRBJ1-1; possibly TRBD1 for D (6 bases). Germline CDR1 and CDR2: WSHSY and SAAADI. The V and J ends lost 4 bases and 3 bases respectively, with 12 bases between them. This CDR3 has 14 amino acids. Here the CDR3 reads CASSAGQWDTEAFF. The CDR3 region has the DNA TGCGCCAGCAGTGCCGGACAGTGGGACACTGAAGCTTTCTTT.

This clonotype showed up many times. This chain links TRBV7-2 with TRBJ1-6; no definite D call. This CDR3 is built from 14 residues. Trimming pared 1 base from V and 7 bases from J, leaving 8 bases between. In germline, CDR1 is SGHTA, CDR2 FQGNSA. The CDR3 reads CASSLVRNNSPLHF. The CDR3 DNA sequence: TGTGCCAGCAGCTTAGTCAGGAACAATTCACCCCTCCACTTT.

At least ten counts were recorded for this clonotype. This chain uses TRBV5-1 with TRBJ2-3; 7 bases map to TRBD1. The J segment lost 4 bases and the V segment lost 4 bases, leaving 3 bases of the junction unmatched. CDR1 SGHRS and CDR2 YFSETQ come from the germline V gene. The CDR3 extends over 13 amino acids. The CDR3 loop is CASSGDSPDTQYF. Here the CDR3 DNA reads TGCGCCAGCAGCGGGGACAGCCCAGATACGCAGTATTTT.

This clonotype occurred many times. The gene calls are TRBV7-2 and TRBJ2-4; 8 nucleotides agree with TRBD2. This CDR3 spans 16 amino acids. From germline, CDR1 is SGHTA and CDR2 FQGNSA. The ends lost 5 bases at V and 5 bases at J; junction bases unmatched: 11. The CDR3 region is CASSLPLLRGENIQYF. The CDR3 DNA follows: TGTGCCAGCAGCCTACCCCTTTTGCGGGGGGAAAACATTCAGTACTTC. Complete variable domain (other parts from reference TRBV7-2 and TRBJ2-4): GAGVSQSPSNKVTEKGKDVELRCDPISGHTALYWYRQSLGQGLEFLIYFQGNSAPDKSGLPSDRFSAERTGGSVSTLTIQRTQQEDSAVYLCASSLPLLRGENIQYFGAGTRLSVL.

In this sample, this clonotype turned up a few times. J is TRBJ1-1 and V is TRBV4-3, with 7 bases identical to TRBD1. The V gene end was trimmed by 4 bases and the J gene end by 11 bases; junction bases not matched to a gene: 10. The germline gives CDR1 LGHNA, CDR2 YSLEER. CDR3 length: 13 amino acids. The CDR3 region has the DNA TGCGCCAGCAGCCGACTGTCAGGGGGAGAGGCTTTCTTT. It encodes CASSRLSGGEAFF.

At least ten counts were recorded for this clonotype. This chain connects TRBV10-1 to TRBJ2-5; D is perhaps TRBD2 (5 bases). Trimming left V 5 bases short and J 7 bases short, with 14 bases between. Per germline, CDR1 WNHNN and CDR2 SYGVQD (reference sequence). This CDR3 has 13 amino acids. CDR3 sequence: CASSQDWSGTQYF. For the CDR3, the DNA is TGCGCCAGCAGTCAGGACTGGTCGGGGACCCAGTACTTC.

The chain carries TRBV19 and TRBJ1-5; a possible D gene is TRBD1 (5 bases). In germline, CDR1 is LNHDA, CDR2 SQIVND (reference sequence). V lost 1 base to trimming and J lost 8 bases, with 21 bases between them. The CDR3 length is 17 residues. The CDR3 DNA reads TGTGCCAGTAGTATAGTGGGGCGTCGGGAAACTATCAAGCCCCAGCATTTT. Its translation is CASSIVGRRETIKPQHF.

This clonotype was observed at least ten times. The chain employs TRBV6-4 and TRBJ2-2, with D uncertain. Germline CDR1 reads MRHNA; CDR2 reads SNTAGT. CDR3 length: 14 residues. Trimming pared 6 bases from V and 0 bases from J, leaving 8 bases between. CDR3 in amino acids: CASRTAANTGELFF. Here the CDR3 DNA reads TGTGCCAGCAGAACAGCCGCGAACACCGGGGAGCTGTTTTTT.

In its sample, this clonotype was seen many times. V is TRBV7-9 and J is TRBJ1-2; 8 bases are a match to TRBD1. V gave up 4 bases and J gave up 3 bases; unmatched junction bases: 4. The CDR3 contains 14 residues. CDR1 is SEHNR and CDR2 is FQNEAQ in the germline V gene (reference sequence). The CDR3: CASSSGQGYYGYTF. CDR3 coding DNA: TGTGCCAGCAGCTCAGGACAGGGCTACTATGGCTACACCTTC.

This clonotype showed up many times. The chain combines TRBV11-2 with TRBJ2-5, with D possibly being TRBD1 (5 bases). CDR1 SGHAT and CDR2 FQNNGV come from the germline V gene. V shed 0 bases and J shed 9 bases, with 14 bases lying between them. The CDR3 sequence is 14 residues long. The CDR3 is CASSLEAGPVAQYF. In DNA form, the CDR3 reads TGTGCCAGCAGCTTAGAGGCAGGGCCTGTGGCCCAGTACTTC. Full variable domain (missing parts from reference TRBV11-2 and TRBJ2-5): EAGVAQSPRYKIIEKRQSVAFWCNPISGHATLYWYQQILGQGPKLLIQFQNNGVVDDSQLPKDRFSAERLKGVDSTLKIQPAKLEDSAVYLCASSLEAGPVAQYFGPGTRLLVL.

The sample holds many counts of this clonotype. The V call is TRBV12-3 or TRBV12-4, the J call TRBJ2-3; 10 nucleotides line up with TRBD1. V dropped 3 bases and J dropped 6; count of bases not matched to a gene: 3. The CDR3 runs to 14 residues. DNA for the CDR3: TGTGCCAGCAGTTTGACAGGGGGCAGGGATACGCAGTATTTT. It translates to CASSLTGGRDTQYF.

This clonotype was detected ten times or more. The chain links TRBV20-1 to TRBJ1-1; TRBD1 might be the D (5 bases). The CDR3 runs to 13 residues. Between the trimmed V and J ends, which lost 2 bases and 1 base, there was a span of 8 bases. CDR1 is DFQATT, CDR2 SNEGSKA, per germline (reference sequence). For the CDR3, the DNA is TGCAGTGCTAGACCGACAGCGAACACTGAAGCTTTCTTT. Amino acid sequence: CSARPTANTEAFF.

The J gene is TRBJ1-4, the V gene TRBV18; D uncertain. Germline V gene data show CDR1 as KGHSH and CDR2 as LQKENI. The CDR3 is made up of 15 amino acids. V lost 5 bases, J lost 2 bases, and 12 bases lay in between. CDR3 loop: CASSARDGTNEKLFF. The CDR3 DNA sequence: TGTGCCAGCTCAGCTCGTGACGGGACTAATGAAAAACTGTTTTTT.

This clonotype occurred many times. This sequence joins TRBV30 and TRBJ1-2; TRBD1 might be the D (6 bases). The germline gives CDR1 GTSNPN, CDR2 SVGIG (reference sequence). The CDR3 is 11 residues long. The V and J ends lost 7 bases and 8 bases respectively, with 14 bases between them. The CDR3 region is CAYGGLWGYTF. Here the CDR3 DNA reads TGTGCCTACGGGGGGCTCTGGGGCTACACCTTC.

This clonotype has ten or more counts. The gene calls are TRBV6-2 or TRBV6-3 and TRBJ2-7; 7 nucleotides align to TRBD2. The junction had 17 bases not matched to a gene; V was cut back by 5 bases and J by 4 bases. The CDR3 extends over 17 amino acids. Per germline, CDR1 MNHEY and CDR2 SVGEGT. The CDR3 sequence: CASSPRLFGGSRYEQYF. In DNA form, the CDR3 reads TGTGCCAGCAGTCCACGACTCTTCGGGGGGAGTCGATACGAGCAGTACTTC.

CDR3 sequence reads: CATSRMNTGELFF. The CDR3 coding sequence is TGTGCCACCAGTCGGATGAACACCGGGGAGCTGTTTTTT. The V and J genes are TRBV24-1 and TRBJ2-2; D ambiguous. V lost 6 bases and J lost 1, with 5 bases in between. Per the germline V gene, CDR1 is KGHDR and CDR2 is SFDVKD. The CDR3 is 13 amino acids.